Below are 23 T cell receptor beta chains sequenced from a single sample in a study of T cell repertoires in cytomegalovirus infection. No antigen is known for these receptors. TCRdb re-derived calls from the reads in MiXCR, one entry per CDR3 protein. Of about half a million distinct CDR3 sequences in the sample, roughly a third are singletons; the top ten hold roughly 17%. The starting material was cultured PBMCs, obtained from culture after CMV antigen stimulation. These receptors were taken from a human donor in good health (CMV status not recorded). Some clones in this sample may be carry-over from other donors' samples.

The chain has TRBV19 and TRBJ1-4; TRBD1 is a possible D gene (5 bases). This CDR3 contains 15 residues. The germline V and J ends were trimmed by 5 bases and 0 bases, with 10 bases remaining between them. Germline CDR1 reads LNHDA; CDR2 reads SQIVND (reference sequence). This chain's CDR3 is CASSARGATNEKLFF. CDR3 in DNA: TGTGCCAGTAGTGCCCGGGGGGCAACTAATGAAAAACTGTTTTTT. The complete variable domain, with remaining parts taken from reference TRBV19 and TRBJ1-4, reads DGGITQSPKYLFRKEGQNVTLSCEQNLNHDAMYWYRQDPGQGLRLIYYSQIVNDFQKGDIAEGYSVSREKKESFPLTVTSAQKNPTAFYLCASSARGATNEKLFFGSGTQLSVL.

In its sample, this clonotype was seen many times. V is TRBV7-9 and J is TRBJ1-1; 9 bases fit TRBD1. Germline loops: CDR1 SEHNR, CDR2 FQNEAQ (reference sequence). V trimming: 5 bases; J trimming: 3 bases; junction bases outside the gene matches: 7. This CDR3 spans 15 amino acids. In DNA form, the CDR3 reads TGTGCCAGCAGCCGCGGGACAGGGTTCTACACTGAAGCTTTCTTT. Its translation: CASSRGTGFYTEAFF.

This clonotype turned up a few times. The chain uses TRBV15 and TRBJ1-2; 9 bases are shared with TRBD1. Germline V gene sequence: CDR1 LNHNV, CDR2 YYDKDF (reference sequence). The CDR3 length is 15 residues. Trimming removed 1 base from V and 5 bases from J; junction bases left unmatched: 5. In DNA, the CDR3 is TGTGCCACCAGCAGAGGACCGGGACAGGGATATGGCTACACCTTC. This gives the protein CATSRGPGQGYGYTF.

The table lists this clonotype with a few counts. V is TRBV6-5 and J is TRBJ2-5; D may match TRBD1 or TRBD2 (5 bases each). Trimming pared 5 bases from V and 2 bases from J, leaving 12 bases between. Germline V gene data show CDR1 as MNHEY and CDR2 as SVGAGI. The CDR3 runs to 14 residues. The CDR3 region has the DNA TGTGCCAGCAGTCACCGGGACGGACAAGAGACCCAGTACTTC. This sequence encodes CASSHRDGQETQYF.

This clonotype was counted a few times. The CDR3 DNA sequence: TGTGCCAGCAGTTCCCCGTCCGGACAGGGCTTCTCCTACGAGCAGTACTTC. Translation gives CASSSPSGQGFSYEQYF. This chain links TRBV28 with TRBJ2-7; 8 bases align to TRBD1. V lost 4 bases, J lost 0 bases, and 11 bases stayed unmatched. The CDR3 covers 17 residues. Per the germline V gene, CDR1 is MDHEN and CDR2 is SYDVKM. Supplemented by reference TRBV28 and TRBJ2-7, the full variable domain reads DVKVTQSSRYLVKRTGEKVFLECVQDMDHENMFWYRQDPGLGLRLIYFSYDVKMKEKGDIPEGYSVSREKKERFSLILESASTNQTSMYLCASSSPSGQGFSYEQYFGPGTRLTVT.

V usage is TRBV6-1 and J usage is TRBJ2-7; 8 bases match TRBD1. J lost 3 bases, V lost 3 bases, and 10 bases had no gene match. The CDR3 extends over 16 amino acids. Germline values: CDR1 MNHNS, CDR2 SASEGT. The CDR3 reads CASSDTPTGALYEQYF. The CDR3 region has the DNA TGTGCCAGCAGTGACACCCCGACAGGGGCACTCTACGAGCAGTACTTC.

The rearrangement links TRBV19 to TRBJ2-1; 10 bases fit TRBD2. Germline V lookup: CDR1 LNHDA, CDR2 SQIVND (reference sequence). The junction had 3 bases not matched to a gene; V was cut back by 1 base and J by 6 bases. The CDR3 sequence is 15 residues long. The CDR3 nucleotides are TGTGCCAGTAGTATAGTAGCGGGAGGCAGCAATGAGCAGTTCTTC. Amino acids: CASSIVAGGSNEQFF.

The gene calls are TRBV24-1 and TRBJ1-4; D gene ambiguous. The V gene's germline CDR1 is KGHDR and CDR2 SFDVKD. Trimming removed 9 bases at V and 5 bases at J, with 6 bases between. The CDR3 has 11 amino acids. The CDR3 nucleotides read TGTGCCACCTCCTTCAATGAAAAACTGTTTTTT. Amino acid sequence: CATSFNEKLFF.

The rearrangement links TRBV5-4 to TRBJ2-1; 7 positions match TRBD2. After removal of 4 bases from V and 0 bases from J, the junction contained 13 bases not matched to a gene. Germline assignment: CDR1 SGHNT and CDR2 YYREEE (reference sequence). CDR3 size: 18 residues. The CDR3, as DNA: TGTGCCAGCAGCGCTGGACTAGTGGGAGTGGTCTCCTACAATGAGCAGTTCTTC. Residues: CASSAGLVGVVSYNEQFF.

The chain is built from TRBV19 and TRBJ1-2; 8 nucleotides align to TRBD1. The CDR3 is 13 amino acids. The ends lost 9 bases at V and 2 bases at J; junction bases unmatched: 5. Germline-derived CDR1 and CDR2 are LNHDA and SQIVND (reference sequence). The CDR3, as DNA: TGTGCCAGCAACGGACAGGGCAACTATGGCTACACCTTC. Protein: CASNGQGNYGYTF.

In this sample, this clonotype turned up many times. The genes are TRBV6-2 or TRBV6-3 and TRBJ1-5; possible D gene TRBD1, 5 bases. V was pared by 6 bases and J by 4 bases, with 10 bases between. The CDR3 is 13 residues long. The germline CDR1 and CDR2 sequences are MNHEY and SVGEGT. CDR3 nucleotide sequence: TGTGCCAGCAGACGGGACGGAAATCAGCCCCAGCATTTT. Residues: CASRRDGNQPQHF.

V usage is TRBV24-1 and J usage is TRBJ2-1; D is possibly TRBD1 or TRBD2 (6 bases each). The CDR3 has 14 residues. The V and J ends lost 9 bases and 4 bases respectively, with 15 bases between them. The germline CDR1 and CDR2 sequences are KGHDR and SFDVKD. The DNA for the CDR3 is TGTGCCACCGCCCCAGGAGGGGGATACAATGAGCAGTTCTTC. It yields the protein CATAPGGGYNEQFF.

The J gene is TRBJ2-5, the V gene TRBV7-2; 9 nucleotides match TRBD2. With V trimmed by 1 base and J by 0 bases, 3 bases remained unmatched. The CDR3 length is 16 residues. CDR1 SGHTA and CDR2 FQGNSA come from the germline V gene. CDR3 DNA sequence: TGTGCCAGCAGCTTAGGGGCTAGCGGGAACCAAGAGACCCAGTACTTC. It specifies CASSLGASGNQETQYF.

J is TRBJ2-3 and V is TRBV6-2 or TRBV6-3, with D perhaps matching TRBD1 or TRBD2 (5 bases each). The CDR3 is 17 amino acids. The V end lost 7 bases, the J end lost 7 bases, and 27 bases lay between the germline ends. Per germline, CDR1 MNHEY and CDR2 SVGEGT. CDR3 residues: CASTNTLTGRRSNTQYF. The CDR3 nucleotides read TGTGCCAGCACCAACACCTTGACGGGACGGAGATCAAATACGCAGTATTTT.

The chain uses TRBV6-4 and TRBJ2-1; perhaps D is TRBD1 or TRBD2 (6 bases each). There are 14 residues in the CDR3. CDR1 is MRHNA, CDR2 SNTAGT, per germline. In DNA form, the CDR3 reads TGTGCTTCTCGGGGGCGCGGGGAGAGGAATGAGCAGTTCTTC. It specifies CASRGRGERNEQFF.

This clonotype was recorded at least ten times. The V call is TRBV7-2, the J call TRBJ2-3, with TRBD2 as a possible D gene (6 bases). The CDR3 is 16 amino acids. Germline CDR1 SGHTA, CDR2 FQGNSA. V lost 1 base and J lost 7, with 18 bases in between. The CDR3 DNA reads TGTGCCAGCAGCTTAGAGCTTAGCGGTCGCATGTATACGCAGTATTTT. As protein: CASSLELSGRMYTQYF.

The V gene is TRBV24-1, the J gene TRBJ1-4, with D possibly matching TRBD1 (5 bases). This CDR3 comprises 15 residues. The V end lost 5 bases, the J end lost 8 bases, and 17 bases lay between the germline ends. Germline CDR1 KGHDR, CDR2 SFDVKD. The CDR3 coding sequence is TGTGCCACCAGTGTTGGGGACTCGTCAGACGAAAAACTGTTTTTT. It is translated as CATSVGDSSDEKLFF.

This clonotype was picked up a small number of times. This chain uses TRBV11-2 with TRBJ2-7; 7 bases line up with TRBD1. The CDR3 sequence is 15 residues long. The V segment lost 4 bases and the J segment 4 bases; nucleotides outside the gene matches: 10. Per germline, CDR1 SGHAT and CDR2 FQNNGV. The CDR3 DNA reads TGTGCCAGCAGCTCACCGGGACAGAAAAGTTACGAGCAGTACTTC. It specifies CASSSPGQKSYEQYF.

This chain connects TRBV27 to TRBJ2-7, with D possibly matching TRBD2 (6 bases). CDR3 length: 15 residues. Germline V gives CDR1 MNHEY, CDR2 SMNVEV (reference sequence). The V end lost 6 bases, the J end lost 0 bases, and 15 bases lay between the germline ends. The CDR3 DNA reads as TGTGCCAGCAGAGAGTGGGGGGAGGACTCCTACGAGCAGTACTTC. Protein: CASREWGEDSYEQYF.

The rearrangement joins TRBV6-1 to TRBJ2-3; 11 positions match TRBD2. V gave up 10 bases and J gave up 5 bases; unmatched junction bases: 17. The CDR3 contains 17 residues. CDR1 MNHNS and CDR2 SASEGT come from the germline V gene. CDR3 sequence reads: CATLSRLAGGPVDTQYF. In DNA, the CDR3 is TGTGCCACCCTGTCCCGGTTAGCGGGAGGGCCGGTAGATACGCAGTATTTT.

V is TRBV2 and J is TRBJ2-1; TRBD2 matches 13 bases. The CDR3 totals 14 residues. Germline V gene lookup returns CDR1 SNHLY and CDR2 FYNNEI. V lost 9 bases to trimming and J lost 9 bases; unmatched junction nucleotides: 8. CDR3 DNA sequence: TGTGCCAGGCGGACGGGGACTAGCGGGACTGAGCAGTTCTTC. Translated, it gives CARRTGTSGTEQFF. The entire variable domain, with the rest obtained from reference TRBV2 and TRBJ2-1, is as follows: EPEVTQTPSHQVTQMGQEVILRCVPISNHLYFYWYRQILGQKVEFLVSFYNNEISEKSEIFDDQFSVERPDGSNFTLKIRSTKLEDSAMYFCARRTGTSGTEQFFGPGTRLTVL.

This clonotype occurred a few times. The chain uses TRBV12-5 and TRBJ2-1; D uncertain. Trimming took 6 bases from V and 8 from J, leaving 11 bases between them. CDR1 is LGHNT and CDR2 is FRNRAP in the germline V gene. The CDR3 consists of 12 residues. The CDR3 nucleotides are TGTGCTAGTGGCCATCTTGGGGATGAGCAGTTCTTC. As protein: CASGHLGDEQFF.

The rearrangement uses TRBV27 and TRBJ2-7; no clear D. The CDR3 is 13 residues long. Germline loops: CDR1 MNHEY, CDR2 SMNVEV (reference sequence). V was cut by 0 bases and J by 4 bases, with 7 bases left in between. CDR3 DNA sequence: TGTGCCAGCAGTTTATCCGCAGAGTACGAGCAGTACGTC. Amino acids: CASSLSAEYEQYV.